Included here is one T cell receptor (beta chain) sequence, with context. Its target is not known. This entry comes from a study of OX40 agonist ivuxolimab in advanced cancers. Study overall: With ivuxolimab, an agonistic anti-OX40 (CD134) antibody, patients were treated. Under the entry rules, prior anti-PD-1, anti-PD-L1 or anti-CTLA-4 therapy was allowed, and more than 35% had some.

V lost 5 bases to trimming and J lost 3 bases; unmatched junction nucleotides: 10. This CDR3 comprises 15 residues. CDR1 SGHTA and CDR2 FQGTGA come from the germline V gene. Study findings and constraints: CD4+ and CD8+ T cells in blood underwent clonal expansion by week 6 at 0.1 to 3.0 mg/kg.

TCRdb's table, derived via immunoSEQ multiplex PCR, lists solely in-frame clones and lacks some. This table has 60,000 to 90,000 clones, around 90% appearing once. The sequences come from CD4+ or CD8+ T cells sorted from blood, collected in a trial of the OX40 agonist ivuxolimab. The chain employs TRBV7-3 and TRBJ2-7, with 7 nucleotides matching TRBD1. The source of this sequence is an adult with an advanced solid tumor such as melanoma, head and neck, liver or kidney cancer. CDR3 in amino acids: CASSATGQPIYEQYF. In nucleotides, the CDR3 is TGTGCCAGCAGCGCAACGGGACAGCCTATCTACGAGCAGTACTTC.